The present T cell receptor beta chain was sequenced within a study of regulatory T cells in long-lasting Graves disease. General observations from the study: When disease was persistent, TRBV28, TRBJ1-2 and TRBJ2-5 were the favored segments.

Concerning this clonotype: The antigen remains unidentified. A much larger clone is a single base away; this may be a read error.

In building TCR beta libraries, iRepertoire HTBI primers were used together with Arm-PCR of CDR3 regions. From the multiplex PCR reads, TCRdb called clonotypes with MiXCR, one entry per CDR3 protein. The sample consists of approximately 540,000 distinct CDR3 sequences, 12% of them appearing once. With 0 bases removed from V and 9 bases from J, the gap between germline ends came to 15 bases. The CDR3 totals 15 residues. Per germline, CDR1 SGHAT and CDR2 FQNNGV. Stated time point: newly diagnosed GD, antithyroid drugs for less than 3 months. PBMC-extracted RNA yielded the TCR library. In addition, the sample was reused for a study of T cells in Graves' hyperthyroidism and ophthalmopathy. That report adds: Diagnosis relied on clinical symptoms, serum thyroxine and TRAb, thyroid ultrasound and orbital computed tomography.

The source is a woman aged 25 to 39 with Graves disease. The sequencing used peripheral blood mononuclear cells (PBMCs), collected at new diagnosis, from a patient treated with antithyroid drugs. The chain recombines TRBV11-2 with TRBJ1-5; tentative D call: TRBD1 (6 bases). The CDR3 loop reads CASSLEDGWGRPQHF. Written as DNA, the CDR3 is TGTGCCAGCAGCTTAGAGGACGGGTGGGGGCGGCCCCAGCATTTT. The whole variable domain, filled in from reference TRBV11-2 and TRBJ1-5, reads EAGVAQSPRYKIIEKRQSVAFWCNPISGHATLYWYQQILGQGPKLLIQFQNNGVVDDSQLPKDRFSAERLKGVDSTLKIQPAKLEDSAVYLCASSLEDGWGRPQHFGDGTRLSIL.